These 21 T cell receptor beta chains share one sample of origin, sequenced in a study of cytomegalovirus exposure and HLA in healthy donors. TCRdb's table, derived via immunoSEQ multiplex PCR, lists solely in-frame clones and lacks some. The data contain about 160,000 clones, approximately 96% of them seen just once; the ten biggest clones take up about 0.89%. Sequencing used PBMCs. The receptor set was obtained from a young woman in good health and CMV-seronegative.

J is TRBJ2-1 and V is TRBV6-6; TRBD2 matches 11 bases. This CDR3 spans 15 amino acids. The V gene's germline CDR1 is MNHNY and CDR2 SVGAGI (reference sequence). V shed 2 bases, J shed 5 bases, and the junction held 2 bases outside the gene matches. The CDR3 DNA sequence: TGTGCCAGCAGTTACCAGACTAGCGGGGACAATGAGCAGTTCTTC. Translating gives CASSYQTSGDNEQFF.

The V gene is TRBV6-4, the J gene TRBJ1-4; 9 bases agree with TRBD1. Germline lookup yields CDR1 MRHNA and CDR2 SNTAGT. The CDR3 is made up of 13 amino acids. With V trimmed by 8 bases and J by 5 bases, 3 bases remained unmatched. The CDR3 bases are TGTGCCAGCTGGACAGGGGTAAATGAAAAACTGTTTTTT. Protein: CASWTGVNEKLFF.

V gene TRBV7-2 combines with J gene TRBJ2-7, with 10 positions matching TRBD1. The germline V gene has CDR1 SGHTA and CDR2 FQGNSA. CDR3 length: 15 amino acids. V gave up 6 bases and J gave up 6 bases; unmatched junction bases: 11. The DNA for the CDR3 is TGTGCCAGCAGTTTGGCCGGGACAGGGGTTCTCGAGCAGTACTTC. Residues: CASSLAGTGVLEQYF.

V gene TRBV7-8 combines with J gene TRBJ1-5; D remains unclear. V gave up 10 bases and J gave up 3 bases, with 10 bases separating them. The CDR3 runs to 12 residues. Germline V gene sequence: CDR1 SGHVS, CDR2 FQNEAQ. The DNA for the CDR3 is TGTGCCACCAACAGTCTCAATCAGCCCCAGCATTTT. It encodes CATNSLNQPQHF.

The V call is TRBV7-3, the J call TRBJ2-7, with D maybe TRBD1 (6 bases). CDR3 length: 13 amino acids. V lost 5 bases to trimming and J lost 5 bases, with 13 bases between them. Germline CDR1 SGHTA, CDR2 FQGTGA. The CDR3 is CASSATGTDEQYF. In nucleotides, the CDR3 is TGTGCCAGCAGCGCAACAGGGACCGACGAGCAGTACTTC.

V usage is TRBV5-1 and J usage is TRBJ2-5; TRBD1 might be the D (5 bases). V was shortened by 4 bases and J by 1 base, with 14 bases between the two germline ends. Germline CDR1 and CDR2: SGHRS and YFSETQ. The CDR3 length is 15 residues. Written as DNA, the CDR3 is TGCGCCAGCAGCACGAATGGGGCCAGCCAAGAGACCCAGTACTTC. It specifies CASSTNGASQETQYF.

The chain links TRBV7-2 to TRBJ2-5; D is possibly TRBD1 (5 bases). The CDR3 covers 16 residues. Deletions cut 3 bases from V and 3 bases from J, with 17 bases between. Germline CDR1 and CDR2: SGHTA and FQGNSA. CDR3 region: CASSFLGLRMKETQYF. The DNA for the CDR3 is TGTGCCAGCAGCTTCCTGGGGCTCAGGATGAAAGAGACCCAGTACTTC.

The chain links TRBV5-1 to TRBJ2-5; D ambiguous. The germline CDR1 and CDR2 sequences are SGHRS and YFSETQ. The CDR3 contains 14 residues. V was pared by 0 bases and J by 3 bases, with 9 bases between. CDR3: CASSLEVQKETQYF. The DNA for the CDR3 is TGCGCCAGCAGCTTGGAAGTACAGAAAGAGACCCAGTACTTC.

The genes are TRBV7-2 and TRBJ2-7; 10 positions match TRBD1. The trim removed 5 bases at V and 0 bases at J, leaving 1 base unmatched. Per the germline V gene, CDR1 is SGHTA and CDR2 is FQGNSA. The CDR3 sequence is 14 residues long. The CDR3 here is CASSRTGGSYEQYF. CDR3 in DNA: TGTGCCAGCAGCCGGACAGGGGGCTCCTACGAGCAGTACTTC.

This sequence joins TRBV28 and TRBJ1-2, with D tentatively TRBD1 (6 bases). Germline V gene sequence: CDR1 MDHEN, CDR2 SYDVKM. The ends were cut back, 4 bases at V and 6 bases at J, with 9 bases in the middle. The CDR3 runs 12 residues. This chain's CDR3 is CASSWGQNGYTF. The CDR3 DNA reads as TGTGCCAGCAGTTGGGGGCAGAATGGCTACACCTTC.

The chain carries TRBV27 and TRBJ1-6; tentative D call: TRBD1 (6 bases). CDR3 length equals 15 residues. Germline CDR1 MNHEY, CDR2 SMNVEV (reference sequence). Trimming cost V 3 bases and J 9 bases, with 15 bases left between them. CDR3: CASSFYPGQSSPLHF. The CDR3, as DNA: TGTGCCAGCAGTTTCTACCCGGGACAAAGTTCACCCCTCCACTTT.

The rearrangement uses TRBV7-9 and TRBJ2-2; possible D gene TRBD1, 6 bases. This CDR3 is 18 amino acids long. Trimming left V 3 bases short and J 0 bases short, with 17 bases between. Germline V CDR1 and CDR2: SEHNR, FQNEAQ (reference sequence). This CDR3 is CASSFLRGTPANTGELFF. The CDR3 DNA follows: TGTGCCAGCAGCTTTCTGAGGGGGACACCGGCGAACACCGGGGAGCTGTTTTTT.

The rearrangement uses TRBV5-5 and TRBJ1-2; D remains ambiguous. Germline V lookup: CDR1 SGHKS, CDR2 YYEKEE (reference sequence). Trimming shortened V by 0 bases and J by 0 bases, and 15 bases separated the two germline ends. This CDR3 is 17 amino acids long. CDR3 sequence: CASSLGQRFASNYGYTF. CDR3 DNA sequence: TGTGCCAGCAGCTTGGGGCAGCGGTTCGCCTCTAACTATGGCTACACCTTC.

This clone was picked up one time. At one end, the junction sequence differs from germline, possibly due to a read error. This chain uses TRBV6-5 with TRBJ1-4, with D possibly TRBD1 on 6 matching bases. CDR1 MNHEY and CDR2 SVGAGI come from the germline V gene. This CDR3 is 14 amino acids long. The CDR3 sequence: CASSRGQINENLFF. The CDR3 DNA reads TGTGCCAGCAGCCGAGGACAGATTAATGAAAACCTGTTTTTT.

This clone showed up just once. V usage is TRBV5-4 and J usage is TRBJ2-5; 8 positions agree with TRBD2. V trimming: 4 bases; J trimming: 2 bases; junction bases outside the gene matches: 7. The CDR3 consists of 15 residues. Germline lookup yields CDR1 SGHNT and CDR2 YYREEE (reference sequence). CDR3 coding DNA: TGTGCCAGCAGCCCGGGGGGGACAAATCAAGAGACCCAGTACTTC. Protein product: CASSPGGTNQETQYF.

The rearrangement joins TRBV4-1 to TRBJ2-7; D might be TRBD1 (6 bases). The CDR3 covers 18 residues. Germline-derived CDR1 and CDR2 are MGHRA and YSYEKL. V was clipped by 2 bases and J by 3 bases, with 23 bases between them. CDR3 residues: CASSQRAAGADRHYEQYF. The CDR3 nucleotides read TGCGCCAGCAGCCAAAGGGCTGCAGGGGCCGACCGACACTACGAGCAGTACTTC.

V gene TRBV27 combines with J gene TRBJ1-1, with a tentative D call TRBD1 (6 bases). This CDR3 is built from 16 residues. Germline V gene data show CDR1 as MNHEY and CDR2 as SMNVEV (reference sequence). Trimming cost V 6 bases and J 1 base, with 18 bases left between them. In nucleotides, the CDR3 is TGTGCCAGCAGCCTCAGGGGCTCCCCTCCGAACACTGAAGCTTTCTTT. Its protein is CASSLRGSPPNTEAFF.

Concerning this clone: Other DNA sequences in the sample encode the same CDR3. The rearrangement uses TRBV7-8 and TRBJ2-7, with 8 bases fitting TRBD1. Germline-derived CDR1 and CDR2 are SGHVS and FQNEAQ. There are 15 residues in the CDR3. The junction had 6 bases not matched to a gene; V was cut back by 5 bases and J by 0 bases. The CDR3 bases are TGTGCCAGCAGCCCGAGACAGGGGCCCTCCTACGAGCAGTACTTC. Translated: CASSPRQGPSYEQYF.

This chain joins TRBV6-4 and TRBJ1-2, with a possible D match to TRBD1 (6 bases). CDR1 and CDR2 (germline): MRHNA, SNTAGT. V lost 0 bases and J 6 bases, leaving 11 bases between the germline ends. This CDR3 has 14 amino acids. CDR3 bases: TGTGCCAGCAGTGACTCGAAAGGGGGGGATGGCTACACCTTC. Its protein is CASSDSKGGDGYTF.

The DNA for the CDR3 is TGCGCCAGCAGCACCCAGACAGGCCCCTATGGCTACACCTTC. Translating it yields CASSTQTGPYGYTF. This chain uses TRBV4-3 with TRBJ1-2, with a weak D call TRBD1 (6 bases). V was pared by 5 bases and J by 4 bases, with 14 bases between. The germline V gene encodes CDR1 LGHNA and CDR2 YSLEER. The CDR3 length is 14 residues.

The chain carries TRBV2 and TRBJ2-5, with 13 bases lining up with TRBD2. Losses at the gene ends were 7 bases for V and 5 bases for J; bases not matched to a gene: 13. CDR1 SNHLY and CDR2 FYNNEI come from the germline V gene. CDR3 length: 17 residues. The CDR3 region has the DNA TGTGCCAGCACCTCCGGGACTAGCGGGGTTCCTGGGGAGACCCAGTACTTC. Amino acids: CASTSGTSGVPGETQYF. The full variable domain, completed using reference TRBV2 and TRBJ2-5, is EPEVTQTPSHQVTQMGQEVILRCVPISNHLYFYWYRQILGQKVEFLVSFYNNEISEKSEIFDDQFSVERPDGSNFTLKIRSTKLEDSAMYFCASTSGTSGVPGETQYFGPGTRLLVL.